The T cell receptor beta chain described here comes from a study of control samples from healthy donors and cancer patients. Using immunoSEQ multiplex PCR, the repertoire was profiled, and TCRdb retains in-frame clones only, with some absent. The sample carries over 100,000 clones, about 89% recorded once. Sequenced sample: blood. This clonotype was obtained from a woman aged 45-65 years in good health.

DNA for the CDR3: TGTGCCAGCAGCCTAGTTCCGGGGGCGTTTGACTATGGCTACACCTTC. Protein product: CASSLVPGAFDYGYTF. The chain couples TRBV7-8 to TRBJ1-2; weak D call: TRBD1 (6 bases). V gave up 5 bases and J gave up 3 bases, with 19 bases separating them. The CDR3 loop spans 16 amino acids. The germline V gene encodes CDR1 SGHVS and CDR2 FQNEAQ.